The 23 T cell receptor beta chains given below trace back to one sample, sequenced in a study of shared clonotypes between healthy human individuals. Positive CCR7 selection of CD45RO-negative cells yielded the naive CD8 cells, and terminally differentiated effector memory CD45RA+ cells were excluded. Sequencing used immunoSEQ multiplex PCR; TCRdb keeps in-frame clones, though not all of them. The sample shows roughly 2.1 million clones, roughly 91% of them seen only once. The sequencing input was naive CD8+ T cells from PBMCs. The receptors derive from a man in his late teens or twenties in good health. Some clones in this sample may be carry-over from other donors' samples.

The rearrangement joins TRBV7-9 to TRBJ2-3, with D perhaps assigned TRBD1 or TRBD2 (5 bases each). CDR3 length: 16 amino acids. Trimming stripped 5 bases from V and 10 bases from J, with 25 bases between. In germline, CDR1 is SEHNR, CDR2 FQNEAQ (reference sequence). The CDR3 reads CASSPPAGTPGGAQYF. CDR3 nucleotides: TGTGCCAGCAGCCCTCCCGCCGGGACGCCCGGTGGAGCGCAGTATTTT.

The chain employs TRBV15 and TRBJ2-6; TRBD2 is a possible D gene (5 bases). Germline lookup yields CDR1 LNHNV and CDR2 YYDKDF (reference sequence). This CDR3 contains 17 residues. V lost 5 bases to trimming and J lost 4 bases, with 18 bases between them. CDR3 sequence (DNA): TGTGCCACCAGCGACACAAAACGGGGTACGGGGGCCAACGTCCTGACTTTC. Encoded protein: CATSDTKRGTGANVLTF.

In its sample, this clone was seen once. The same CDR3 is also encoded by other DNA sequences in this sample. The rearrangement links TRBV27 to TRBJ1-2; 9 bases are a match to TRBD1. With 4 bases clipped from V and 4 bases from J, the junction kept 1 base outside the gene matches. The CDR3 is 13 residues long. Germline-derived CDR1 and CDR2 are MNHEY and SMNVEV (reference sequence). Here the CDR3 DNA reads TGTGCCAGCAGTTCGGACAGGGGCTATGGCTACACCTTC. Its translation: CASSSDRGYGYTF.

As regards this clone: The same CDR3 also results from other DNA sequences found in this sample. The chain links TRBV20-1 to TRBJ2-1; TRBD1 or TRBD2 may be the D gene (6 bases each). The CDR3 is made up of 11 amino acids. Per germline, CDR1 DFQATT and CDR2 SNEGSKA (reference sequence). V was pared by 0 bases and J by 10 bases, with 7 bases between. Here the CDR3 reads CSAREGGEQFF. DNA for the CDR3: TGCAGTGCTAGAGAAGGGGGGGAGCAGTTCTTC.

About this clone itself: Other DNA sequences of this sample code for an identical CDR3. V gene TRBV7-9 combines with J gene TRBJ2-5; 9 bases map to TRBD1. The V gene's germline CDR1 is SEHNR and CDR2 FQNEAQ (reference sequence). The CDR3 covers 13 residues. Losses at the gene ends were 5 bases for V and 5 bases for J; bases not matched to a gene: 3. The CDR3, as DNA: TGTGCCAGCAGCCCAACAGGGGGCGAGACCCAGTACTTC. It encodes CASSPTGGETQYF.

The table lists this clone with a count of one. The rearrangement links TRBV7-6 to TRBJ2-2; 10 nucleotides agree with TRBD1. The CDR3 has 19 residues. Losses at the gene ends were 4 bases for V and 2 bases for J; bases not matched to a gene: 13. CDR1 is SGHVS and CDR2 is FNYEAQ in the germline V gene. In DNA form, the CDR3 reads TGTGCCAGCAGCTGGTCGACAGGGGGCGTGGAATTCAACACCGGGGAGCTGTTTTTT. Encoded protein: CASSWSTGGVEFNTGELFF.

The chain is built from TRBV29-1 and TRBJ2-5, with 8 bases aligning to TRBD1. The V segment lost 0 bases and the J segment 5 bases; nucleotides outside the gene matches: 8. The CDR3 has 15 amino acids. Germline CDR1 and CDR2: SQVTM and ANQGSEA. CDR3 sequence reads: CSVEDGAGGGETQYF. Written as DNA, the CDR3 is TGCAGCGTTGAAGACGGGGCAGGGGGCGGCGAGACCCAGTACTTC.

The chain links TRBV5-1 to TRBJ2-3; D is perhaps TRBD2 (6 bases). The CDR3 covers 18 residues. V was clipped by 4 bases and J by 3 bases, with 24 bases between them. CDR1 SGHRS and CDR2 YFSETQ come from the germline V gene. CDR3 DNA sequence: TGCGCCAGCAGCCCGATAACCGGGACTCCGGCCTCGACAGATACGCAGTATTTT. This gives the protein CASSPITGTPASTDTQYF.

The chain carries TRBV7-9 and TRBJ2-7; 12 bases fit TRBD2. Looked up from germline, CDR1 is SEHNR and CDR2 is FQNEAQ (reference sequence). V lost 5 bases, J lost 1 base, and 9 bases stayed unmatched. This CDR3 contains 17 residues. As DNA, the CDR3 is TGTGCCAGCAGCGGGGGGACTAGCGGGTACAAGTCCTACGAGCAGTACTTC. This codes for CASSGGTSGYKSYEQYF.

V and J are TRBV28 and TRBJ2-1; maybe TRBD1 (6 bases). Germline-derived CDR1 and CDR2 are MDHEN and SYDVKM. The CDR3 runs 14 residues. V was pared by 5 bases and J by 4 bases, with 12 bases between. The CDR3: CASSRQAIYNEQFF. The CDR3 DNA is TGTGCCAGCAGTCGACAGGCGATATACAATGAGCAGTTCTTC.

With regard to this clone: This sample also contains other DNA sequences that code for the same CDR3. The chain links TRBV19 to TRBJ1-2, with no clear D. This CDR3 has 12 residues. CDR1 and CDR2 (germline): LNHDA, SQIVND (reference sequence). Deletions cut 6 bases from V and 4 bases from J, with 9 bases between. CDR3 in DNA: TGTGCCAGTAGCCCAGGCGGCTATGGCTACACCTTC. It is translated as CASSPGGYGYTF.

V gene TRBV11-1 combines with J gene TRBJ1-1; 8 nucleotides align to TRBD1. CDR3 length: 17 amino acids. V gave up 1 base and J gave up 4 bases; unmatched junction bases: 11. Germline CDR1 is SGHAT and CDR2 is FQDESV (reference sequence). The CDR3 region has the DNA TGTGCCAGCAGCTTAGTCGGCAGGGGGCAAGCGGGCACTGAAGCTTTCTTT. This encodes CASSLVGRGQAGTEAFF.

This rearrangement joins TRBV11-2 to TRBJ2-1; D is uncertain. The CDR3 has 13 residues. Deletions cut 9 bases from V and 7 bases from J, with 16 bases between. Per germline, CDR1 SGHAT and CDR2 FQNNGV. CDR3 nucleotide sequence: TGTGCCAGTGTAGACGGAGTTGGAAATGAGCAGTTCTTC. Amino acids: CASVDGVGNEQFF.

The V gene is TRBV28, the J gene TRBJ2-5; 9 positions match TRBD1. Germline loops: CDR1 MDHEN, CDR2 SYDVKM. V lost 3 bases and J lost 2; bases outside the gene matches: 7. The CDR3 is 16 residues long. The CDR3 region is CASSFLLGQGQETQYF. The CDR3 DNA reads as TGTGCCAGCAGTTTCCTACTAGGACAGGGGCAAGAGACCCAGTACTTC.

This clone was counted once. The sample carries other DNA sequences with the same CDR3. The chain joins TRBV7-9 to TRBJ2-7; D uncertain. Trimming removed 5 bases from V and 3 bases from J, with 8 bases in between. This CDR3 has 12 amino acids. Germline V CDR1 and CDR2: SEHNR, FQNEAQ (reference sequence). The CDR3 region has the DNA TGTGCCAGCAGCCCGACGGTCTACGAGCAGTACTTC. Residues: CASSPTVYEQYF.

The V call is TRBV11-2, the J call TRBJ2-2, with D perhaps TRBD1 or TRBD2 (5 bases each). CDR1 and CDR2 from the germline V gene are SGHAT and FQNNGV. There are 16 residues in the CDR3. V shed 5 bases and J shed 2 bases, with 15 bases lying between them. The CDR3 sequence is CASSTRDRQNTGELFF. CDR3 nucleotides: TGTGCCAGCAGCACCCGGGACCGTCAAAACACCGGGGAGCTGTTTTTT.

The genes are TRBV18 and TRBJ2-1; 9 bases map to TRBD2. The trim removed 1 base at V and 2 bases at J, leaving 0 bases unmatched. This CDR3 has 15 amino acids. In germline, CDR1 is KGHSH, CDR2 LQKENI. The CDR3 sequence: CASSPQREAYNEQFF. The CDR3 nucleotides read TGTGCCAGCTCACCACAGCGGGAGGCCTACAATGAGCAGTTCTTC.

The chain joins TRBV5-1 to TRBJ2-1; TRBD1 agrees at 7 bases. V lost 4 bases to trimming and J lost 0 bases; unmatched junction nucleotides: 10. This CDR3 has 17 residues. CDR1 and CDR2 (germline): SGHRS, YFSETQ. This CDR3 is CASSTGTAKSSYNEQFF. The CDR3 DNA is TGCGCCAGCAGCACAGGGACAGCCAAAAGCTCCTACAATGAGCAGTTCTTC.

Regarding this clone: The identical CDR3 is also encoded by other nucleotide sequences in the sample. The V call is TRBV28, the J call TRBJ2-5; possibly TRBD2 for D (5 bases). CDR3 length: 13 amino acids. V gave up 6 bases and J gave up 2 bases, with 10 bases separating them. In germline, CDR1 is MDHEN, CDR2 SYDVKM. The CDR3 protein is CASSFAGQETQYF. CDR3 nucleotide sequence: TGTGCCAGCAGCTTTGCGGGTCAAGAGACCCAGTACTTC.

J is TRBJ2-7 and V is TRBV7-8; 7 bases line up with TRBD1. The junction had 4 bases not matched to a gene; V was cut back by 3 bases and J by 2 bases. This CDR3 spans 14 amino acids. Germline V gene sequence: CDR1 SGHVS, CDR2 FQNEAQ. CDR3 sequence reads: CASSLYRGPYEQYF. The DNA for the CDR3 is TGTGCCAGCAGCTTGTACAGGGGACCCTACGAGCAGTACTTC.

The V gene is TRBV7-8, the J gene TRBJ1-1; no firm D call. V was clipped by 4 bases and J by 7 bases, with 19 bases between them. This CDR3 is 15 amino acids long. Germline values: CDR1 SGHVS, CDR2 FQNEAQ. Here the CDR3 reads CASSSTPQDADEAFF. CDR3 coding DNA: TGTGCCAGCAGCTCAACACCCCAGGACGCCGATGAAGCTTTCTTT.

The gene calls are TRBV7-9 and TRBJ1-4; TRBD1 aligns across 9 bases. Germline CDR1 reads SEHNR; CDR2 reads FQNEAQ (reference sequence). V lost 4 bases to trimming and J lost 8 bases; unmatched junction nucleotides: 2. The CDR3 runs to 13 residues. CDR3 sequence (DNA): TGTGCCAGCAGCTACGGGACAGGGGAAAAACTGTTTTTT. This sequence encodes CASSYGTGEKLFF.

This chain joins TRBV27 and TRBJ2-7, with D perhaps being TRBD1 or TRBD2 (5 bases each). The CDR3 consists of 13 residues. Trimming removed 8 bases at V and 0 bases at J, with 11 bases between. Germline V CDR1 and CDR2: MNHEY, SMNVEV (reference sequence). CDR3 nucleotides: TGTGCCAGCGGGGCCCGGGGCTCCTACGAGCAGTACTTC. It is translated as CASGARGSYEQYF.